These 30 T cell receptor beta chains share one sample of origin, sequenced in a study of beta chain features in type 1 diabetes. The whole isolated RNA underwent reverse transcription, so sequencing captured expressed TCRB transcripts. Libraries were prepared by immunoSEQ multiplex PCR; TCRdb keeps only in-frame clonotypes and omits some of them. The table lists fewer than 350,000 clones, 15% to 20% of them singletons. The specimen was naive CD4+ T cells from blood. Receptor source: a young woman in good health.

This clone has just a few counts. The V and J genes are TRBV18 and TRBJ1-5, with 7 bases that match TRBD1. Unmatched junction bases numbered 5, after V lost 3 bases and J lost 3 bases. CDR3 length: 15 amino acids. Germline CDR1 KGHSH, CDR2 LQKENI. CDR3 nucleotide sequence: TGTGCCAGCTCACCGCAACAGGGGTCCAATCAGCCCCAGCATTTT. It is translated as CASSPQQGSNQPQHF.

Turning to this clone: One end of the junction varies from germline; a read error may be responsible. The chain couples TRBV7-7 to TRBJ2-5; D is possibly TRBD1 (5 bases). The CDR3 has 13 amino acids. Germline assignment: CDR1 SSHAT and CDR2 FNYEAQ (reference sequence). Here the CDR3 DNA reads TGTGCTAGCAGCTCTCAGGGTGAAGAGACCCAGTACTTC. This gives the protein CASSSQGEETQYF.

The chain uses TRBV1 and TRBJ1-1; no check of the table's D call, TRBD1, against the DNA was made. TRBV1 is assigned pseudogene status. CDR3 length: 15 amino acids. The CDR3 here is CTSSQGNRGNTEAFF. CDR3 DNA sequence: TGCACCAGCAGCCAAGGCAACAGGGGGAACACTGAAGCTTTCTTT.

The table lists this clone with a few counts. The chain links TRBV11-2 to TRBJ2-1; TRBD2 aligns across 16 bases. The CDR3 totals 14 residues. With V trimmed by 4 bases and J by 13 bases, 4 bases remained unmatched. Germline V gives CDR1 SGHAT, CDR2 FQNNGV. CDR3 in DNA: TGTGCCAGCAGCTCGGGACTAGCGGGAGGGCGACAGTTCTTC. The encoded protein is CASSSGLAGGRQFF.

A few counts support this clone. The chain uses TRBV25-1 and TRBJ2-1; a possible D gene is TRBD2 (6 bases). The CDR3 runs to 15 residues. Germline CDR1 MGHDK, CDR2 SYGVNS. V lost 3 bases and J lost 3, with 12 bases in between. DNA of the CDR3: TGTGCCAGCAGTGAGTACGGGAGTTTCTACAATGAGCAGTTCTTC. Its protein product is CASSEYGSFYNEQFF.

J is TRBJ1-2 and V is TRBV18; tentative D call: TRBD1 (5 bases). V lost 2 bases, J lost 0 bases, and 13 bases lay in between. CDR3 length equals 16 residues. Germline lookup yields CDR1 KGHSH and CDR2 LQKENI. The CDR3, as DNA: TGTGCCAGCTCACCAGGAGCGCCAGGGACTAACTATGGCTACACCTTC. It encodes CASSPGAPGTNYGYTF. Full variable domain (remainder filled in from reference TRBV18 and TRBJ1-2): NAGVMQNPRHLVRRRGQEARLRCSPMKGHSHVYWYRQLPEEGLKFMVYLQKENIIDESGMPKERFSAEFPKEGPSILRIQQVVRGDSAAYFCASSPGAPGTNYGYTFGSGTRLTVV.

The chain recombines TRBV29-1 with TRBJ1-2; no definite D call. The CDR3 spans 12 residues. Looked up from germline, CDR1 is SQVTM and CDR2 is ANQGSEA. The V and J ends lost 5 bases and 0 bases respectively, with 7 bases between them. The DNA for the CDR3 is TGCAGCGTTCGTGCAGCTAACTATGGCTACACCTTC. Its protein product is CSVRAANYGYTF.

This CDR3 reads CASSMGLLLNEQYF. CDR3 DNA: TGTGCCAGCAGCATGGGACTCCTCCTCAACGAGCAGTACTTC. V and J are TRBV7-9 and TRBJ2-7, with D perhaps matching TRBD2 (6 bases). CDR1 and CDR2 (germline): SEHNR, FQNEAQ (reference sequence). The germline V and J ends were trimmed by 5 bases and 5 bases, with 16 bases remaining between them. The CDR3 runs 14 residues.

The genes are TRBV7-9 and TRBJ1-1; tentatively, D is TRBD1 (5 bases). V lost 5 bases and J lost 0, with 16 bases in between. CDR3 length: 16 amino acids. Germline V lookup: CDR1 SEHNR, CDR2 FQNEAQ (reference sequence). CDR3 nucleotide sequence: TGTGCCAGCAGCCGCACAGGACATCTCTTGAACACTGAAGCTTTCTTT. It is translated as CASSRTGHLLNTEAFF.

This clone was counted only a few times. This chain uses TRBV4-1 with TRBJ2-5; TRBD1 aligns across 9 bases. After removal of 4 bases from V and 0 bases from J, the junction contained 9 bases not matched to a gene. Germline V lookup: CDR1 MGHRA, CDR2 YSYEKL. CDR3 size: 17 residues. The CDR3, as DNA: TGCGCCAGCAGCCCGGGACAGGGCCCACGAAACCAAGAGACCCAGTACTTC. It specifies CASSPGQGPRNQETQYF.

This rearrangement joins TRBV5-4 to TRBJ2-7, with 8 bases fitting TRBD2. The junction had 5 bases not matched to a gene; V was cut back by 0 bases and J by 3 bases. CDR1 and CDR2 (germline): SGHNT, YYREEE (reference sequence). There are 15 residues in the CDR3. The CDR3 here is CASSLEGSGSYEQYF. The CDR3 coding sequence is TGTGCCAGCAGCTTGGAAGGGAGCGGGAGCTACGAGCAGTACTTC.

In this sample, this clone turned up a few times. The V call is TRBV2, the J call TRBJ2-1; 11 bases line up with TRBD1. The CDR3 contains 14 residues. V trimming: 7 bases; J trimming: 8 bases; junction bases outside the gene matches: 7. Germline CDR1 and CDR2: SNHLY and FYNNEI. The CDR3 loop is CASIVGTGGYEQFF. Here the CDR3 DNA reads TGTGCCAGCATAGTCGGGACAGGGGGGTATGAGCAGTTCTTC.

This clone showed up just a few times. The CDR3 reads CASGRSDEQFF. CDR3 in DNA: TGTGCCAGCGGGAGAAGTGATGAGCAGTTCTTC. J is TRBJ2-1 and V is TRBV6-6; a possible D gene is TRBD2 (5 bases). Trimming left V 8 bases short and J 8 bases short, with 10 bases between. Germline CDR1 is MNHNY and CDR2 is SVGAGI (reference sequence). This CDR3 is 11 amino acids long.

This clone came up a few times. The rearrangement links TRBV4-2 to TRBJ2-2, with 11 nucleotides matching TRBD2. The CDR3 extends over 16 amino acids. The germline CDR1 and CDR2 sequences are LGHNA and YNFKEQ. V lost 1 base and J lost 6; bases outside the gene matches: 4. This CDR3 is CASSQGLAGGAGELFF. The CDR3 nucleotides read TGTGCCAGCAGCCAAGGCCTAGCGGGGGGAGCCGGGGAGCTGTTTTTT.

The table lists this clone with a few counts. The CDR3 DNA reads TGTGCCAGCAGCTTACAGGGTGAATCACCCCTCCACTTT. This codes for CASSLQGESPLHF. This chain uses TRBV7-9 with TRBJ1-6, with D tentatively TRBD1 (5 bases). This CDR3 spans 13 amino acids. Between the trimmed V and J ends, which lost 2 bases and 10 bases, there was a span of 9 bases. Germline V gives CDR1 SEHNR, CDR2 FQNEAQ (reference sequence).

The gene calls are TRBV4-2 and TRBJ2-6; D possibly corresponds to TRBD1 (5 bases). CDR1 and CDR2 (germline): LGHNA, YNFKEQ. The ends were cut back, 1 base at V and 0 bases at J, with 7 bases in the middle. This CDR3 has 16 residues. Here the CDR3 reads CASSQVQDSGANVLTF. CDR3 bases: TGTGCCAGCAGCCAAGTACAGGACTCTGGGGCCAACGTCCTGACTTTC.

The rearrangement uses TRBV2 and TRBJ1-1; maybe TRBD1 (6 bases). V shed 7 bases and J shed 1 base, with 16 bases lying between them. CDR1 and CDR2 from the germline V gene are SNHLY and FYNNEI. This CDR3 has 15 amino acids. The CDR3 region is CASIERTDRNTEAFF. The CDR3 bases are TGTGCCAGCATCGAGAGGACAGATAGGAACACTGAAGCTTTCTTT.

The chain joins TRBV7-2 to TRBJ1-4; TRBD1 matches at 7 bases. The CDR3 covers 12 residues. Germline CDR1 reads SGHTA; CDR2 reads FQGNSA. V shed 6 bases and J 12 bases; nucleotides not matched to a gene: 7. The CDR3 DNA follows: TGTGCCAGCAGGGATACAGGGGAGGAACTGTTTTTT. Its protein is CASRDTGEELFF.

The chain has TRBV5-1 and TRBJ2-3, with 7 positions matching TRBD1. CDR1 SGHRS and CDR2 YFSETQ come from the germline V gene. The CDR3 is made up of 15 amino acids. Losses at the gene ends were 0 bases for V and 0 bases for J; bases not matched to a gene: 1. The CDR3 DNA sequence: TGCGCCAGCAGCTTGGAGGGGGCTAGCACAGATACGCAGTATTTT. Amino acid sequence: CASSLEGASTDTQYF.

J is TRBJ1-2 and V is TRBV7-2, with D unresolved. V gave up 5 bases and J gave up 2 bases, with 18 bases separating them. Per the germline V gene, CDR1 is SGHTA and CDR2 is FQGNSA. The CDR3 has 16 amino acids. The CDR3 sequence is CASSRRTTVGNYGYTF. The CDR3 coding sequence is TGTGCCAGCAGCCGTCGGACTACCGTGGGAAACTATGGCTACACCTTC.

The V call is TRBV19, the J call TRBJ1-1, with 7 nucleotides matching TRBD1. This CDR3 is 13 amino acids long. The germline CDR1 and CDR2 sequences are LNHDA and SQIVND (reference sequence). Losses at the gene ends were 4 bases for V and 7 bases for J; bases not matched to a gene: 6. Here the CDR3 reads CASSTRQGLEAFF. The CDR3 nucleotides read TGTGCCAGTAGTACGAGACAGGGCCTTGAAGCTTTCTTT.

This clone has a handful of counts. The V call is TRBV11-2, the J call TRBJ2-1, with a weak D call TRBD2 (5 bases). The V gene's germline CDR1 is SGHAT and CDR2 FQNNGV. The CDR3 spans 15 residues. The V gene lost 2 bases and the J gene lost 1 base, with 9 bases spanning the gap. CDR3 DNA: TGTGCCAGCAGCTTAACCCGGGAATCCTACAATGAGCAGTTCTTC. Protein product: CASSLTRESYNEQFF.

The chain has TRBV30 and TRBJ2-7, with TRBD1 identical over 7 bases. The CDR3 is 14 residues long. Trimming removed 0 bases from V and 2 bases from J; junction bases left unmatched: 4. Germline V gene data show CDR1 as GTSNPN and CDR2 as SVGIG (reference sequence). The CDR3 reads CAWSVLQGTYEQYF. Here the CDR3 DNA reads TGTGCCTGGAGTGTTCTACAGGGGACCTACGAGCAGTACTTC. Supplemented by reference TRBV30 and TRBJ2-7, the full variable domain reads SQTIHQWPATLVQPVGSPLSLECTVEGTSNPNLYWYRQAAGRGLQLLFYSVGIGQISSEVPQNLSASRPQDRQFILSSKKLLLSDSGFYLCAWSVLQGTYEQYFGPGTRLTVT.

The genes are TRBV14 and TRBJ2-7; 10 bases align to TRBD1. The CDR3 consists of 15 residues. Germline trimming cut 4 bases from V and 5 bases from J; bases unmatched to any gene: 8. Germline lookup yields CDR1 SGHDN and CDR2 FVKESK. The CDR3 nucleotides read TGTGCCAGCAGCCGCCCGGGACAGGGGTCCGACGAGCAGTACTTC. This gives the protein CASSRPGQGSDEQYF. Together with reference TRBV14 and TRBJ2-7, the CDR3 gives the full variable domain: EAGVTQFPSHSVIEKGQTVTLRCDPISGHDNLYWYRRVMGKEIKFLLHFVKESKQDESGMPNNRFLAERTGGTYSTLKVQPAELEDSGVYFCASSRPGQGSDEQYFGPGTRLTVT.

The chain couples TRBV30 to TRBJ2-7; 8 nucleotides align to TRBD1. Germline CDR1 is GTSNPN and CDR2 is SVGIG (reference sequence). The CDR3 is 15 amino acids. With 0 bases clipped from V and 7 bases from J, the junction kept 11 bases outside the gene matches. CDR3 sequence (DNA): TGTGCCTGGAGTGTACTTGGGACAGGAGGTGATGAGCAGTACTTC. As protein: CAWSVLGTGGDEQYF.

This clone was seen a few times. V and J are TRBV9 and TRBJ1-2; 9 nucleotides match TRBD1. V shed 3 bases, J shed 5 bases, and the junction held 11 bases outside the gene matches. The CDR3 totals 16 residues. Germline assignment: CDR1 SGDLS and CDR2 YYNGEE. As DNA, the CDR3 is TGTGCCAGCAGCGAACCCACAGGGGGCGCGTCTTATGGCTACACCTTC. Residues: CASSEPTGGASYGYTF.

Only a few counts were recorded for this clone. As DNA, the CDR3 is TGTGCCTGGAGGCCTCCGGGGTCGCAAGAGACCCAGTACTTC. Its protein product is CAWRPPGSQETQYF. The gene calls are TRBV30 and TRBJ2-5; possible D gene TRBD2, 5 bases. CDR3 size: 14 residues. The V gene lost 3 bases and the J gene lost 2 bases, with 13 bases spanning the gap. Germline values: CDR1 GTSNPN, CDR2 SVGIG (reference sequence).

In its sample, this clone was seen a few times. This sequence joins TRBV14 and TRBJ2-3; a possible D gene is TRBD2 (5 bases). This CDR3 is 16 amino acids long. Between the trimmed V and J ends, which lost 4 bases and 6 bases, there was a span of 20 bases. Germline CDR1 is SGHDN and CDR2 is FVKESK. CDR3 sequence reads: CASSRFGGLKVDTQYF. The CDR3 region has the DNA TGTGCCAGCAGCCGATTCGGCGGACTGAAGGTGGATACGCAGTATTTT.

The sample holds a few counts of this clone. This chain connects TRBV5-8 to TRBJ1-6; no clear D gene. CDR1 and CDR2 from the germline V gene are SGHTS and YDEGEE. This CDR3 contains 15 residues. The V end was cut by 0 bases, the J end by 7 bases, with 11 bases between. CDR3 DNA: TGTGCCAGCAGCTTGGGGGTCCCGAGGAATTCACCCCTCCACTTT. Amino acids: CASSLGVPRNSPLHF.

In this sample, this clone turned up a few times. The J gene is TRBJ2-1, the V gene TRBV29-1; 7 bases agree with TRBD1. The V gene's germline CDR1 is SQVTM and CDR2 ANQGSEA. With 0 bases clipped from V and 3 bases from J, the junction kept 20 bases outside the gene matches. The CDR3 contains 20 residues. The CDR3 DNA is TGCAGCGTTGAAGATGGTTATTCGGGATTCCGGGACAGATTCTACAATGAGCAGTTCTTC. It yields the protein CSVEDGYSGFRDRFYNEQFF.